This TCR beta chain is drawn from a study of cytomegalovirus exposure and HLA in healthy donors. Concerning this clone: The antigen remains unidentified.

Overall study results and limits: A few V segments could not be told apart, such as TRBV6-2 and TRBV6-3, and were left out. Earlier analysis found most TCR beta V segments productive about 87% or about 30% of the time.

Use of 60 Vbeta and 13 Jbeta primers characterized the PCR. Assay: immunoSEQ multiplex PCR; the TCRdb copy retains only in-frame clones and omits some. The top ten clones hold roughly 6.3% of a sample with 130,000 to 150,000 clones, 60% to 80% of them seen once. Germline V gene lookup returns CDR1 ENHRY and CDR2 SYGVKD. The CDR3 length is 14 residues. Trimming shortened V by 7 bases and J by 2 bases, and 11 bases separated the two germline ends. V is TRBV10-3 and J is TRBJ2-2; TRBD1 might be the D (6 bases). This TCR was sampled from a woman between 40 and 50 years old in good health and CMV-seropositive. Material for sequencing was PBMCs. The CDR3 region is CAIKGGENTGELFF. CDR3 bases: TGTGCCATCAAAGGGGGAGAAAACACCGGGGAGCTGTTTTTT.